This T cell receptor (beta chain) was retrieved from a study of metastatic and nonmetastatic thyroid tumors. Study summary: Repertoires of blood and of tissue (tumor or nodule) from malignant and benign thyroid patients were compared. Findings of the study overall: Versus benign nodules, malignant thyroid tumors reportedly had significantly higher TCR beta diversity, in blood and tumor.

Authors' data handling: Variation in CDR3 across clinicopathological groups served as the basis for constructing a distant-metastasis classifier in papillary thyroid cancer. TCRdb re-called clones from the PCR reads using MiXCR. The V and J calls reflect TCRdb's pipeline rather than the authors' work. This table holds 25,000 to 30,000 clones, 3.5% to 4.5% found once. There were no patients who had received any treatment before thyroid surgery. This clone was seen repeatedly, ten times or more. Its antigen remains unknown. This TCR was recovered from a male donor with papillary thyroid cancer or a benign thyroid nodule (not recorded which). Some clones in this sample may be carry-over from other donors' samples. Sequenced material: blood.

CDR3 nucleotides: TGTGCCAGCAGCTCGTCCCGGGACAGGGGACAGGAGACCCAGTACTTC. The encoded protein is CASSSSRDRGQETQYF. The rearrangement links TRBV7-3 to TRBJ2-5, with 10 bases aligning to TRBD1. V was clipped by 4 bases and J by 5 bases; unmatched bases: 10. There are 16 residues in the CDR3. Germline assignment: CDR1 SGHTA and CDR2 FQGTGA.